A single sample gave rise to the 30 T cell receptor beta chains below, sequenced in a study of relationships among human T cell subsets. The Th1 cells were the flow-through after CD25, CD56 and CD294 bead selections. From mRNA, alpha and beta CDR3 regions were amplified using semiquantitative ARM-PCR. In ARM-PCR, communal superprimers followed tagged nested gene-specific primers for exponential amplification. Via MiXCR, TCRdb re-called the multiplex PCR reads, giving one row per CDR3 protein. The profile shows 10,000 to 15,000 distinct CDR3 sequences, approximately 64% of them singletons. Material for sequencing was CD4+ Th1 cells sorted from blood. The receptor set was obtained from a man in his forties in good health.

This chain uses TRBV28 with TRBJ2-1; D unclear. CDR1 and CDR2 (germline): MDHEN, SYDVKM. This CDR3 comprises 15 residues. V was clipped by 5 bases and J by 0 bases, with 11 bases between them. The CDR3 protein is CASSPPFRSYNEQFF. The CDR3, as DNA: TGTGCCAGCAGTCCACCATTCCGCTCCTACAATGAGCAGTTCTTC.

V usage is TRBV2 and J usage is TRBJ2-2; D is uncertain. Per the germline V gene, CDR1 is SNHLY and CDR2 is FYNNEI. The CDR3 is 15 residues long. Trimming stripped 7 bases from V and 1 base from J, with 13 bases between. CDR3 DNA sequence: TGTGCCAGCAAGTACTCGAGTCAGAACACCGGGGAGCTGTTTTTT. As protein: CASKYSSQNTGELFF.

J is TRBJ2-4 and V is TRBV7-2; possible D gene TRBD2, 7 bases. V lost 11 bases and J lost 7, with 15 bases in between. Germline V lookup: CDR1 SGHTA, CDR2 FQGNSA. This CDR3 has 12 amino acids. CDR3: CASWGGRNIQYF. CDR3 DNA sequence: TGTGCCTCTTGGGGGGGCCGTAACATTCAGTACTTC.

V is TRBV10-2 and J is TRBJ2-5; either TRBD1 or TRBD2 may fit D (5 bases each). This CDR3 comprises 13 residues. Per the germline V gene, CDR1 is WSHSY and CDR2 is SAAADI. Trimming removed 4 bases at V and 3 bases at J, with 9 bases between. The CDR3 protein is CASSALGEETQYF. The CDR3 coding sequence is TGCGCCAGCAGTGCGTTGGGGGAAGAGACCCAGTACTTC.

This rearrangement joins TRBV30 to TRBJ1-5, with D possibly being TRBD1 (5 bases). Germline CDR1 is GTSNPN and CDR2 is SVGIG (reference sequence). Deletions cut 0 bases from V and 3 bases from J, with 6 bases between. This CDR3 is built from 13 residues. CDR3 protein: CAWSVQDNQPQHF. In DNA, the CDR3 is TGTGCCTGGAGTGTACAGGACAATCAGCCCCAGCATTTT. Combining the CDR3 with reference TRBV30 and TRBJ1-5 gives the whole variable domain SQTIHQWPATLVQPVGSPLSLECTVEGTSNPNLYWYRQAAGRGLQLLFYSVGIGQISSEVPQNLSASRPQDRQFILSSKKLLLSDSGFYLCAWSVQDNQPQHFGDGTRLSIL.

The DNA of the CDR3 is TGTGCCAGCACCCTAGGGTCGCCTAACTACGAGCAGTACTTC. Translation gives CASTLGSPNYEQYF. The rearrangement joins TRBV6-6 to TRBJ2-7; D ambiguous. Germline CDR1 and CDR2: MNHNY and SVGAGI (reference sequence). The CDR3 runs to 14 residues. V was pared by 7 bases and J by 3 bases, with 16 bases between.

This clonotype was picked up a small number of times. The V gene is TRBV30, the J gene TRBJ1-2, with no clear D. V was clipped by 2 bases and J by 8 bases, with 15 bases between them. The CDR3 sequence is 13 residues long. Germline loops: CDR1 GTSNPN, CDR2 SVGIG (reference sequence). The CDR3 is CAWSPRALGGYTF. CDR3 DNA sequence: TGTGCCTGGAGTCCAAGGGCCCTGGGGGGCTACACCTTC.

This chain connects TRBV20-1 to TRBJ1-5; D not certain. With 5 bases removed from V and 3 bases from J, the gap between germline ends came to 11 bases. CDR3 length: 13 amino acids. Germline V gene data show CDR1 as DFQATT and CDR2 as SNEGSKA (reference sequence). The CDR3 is CSAPTSYNQPQHF. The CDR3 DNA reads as TGCAGTGCTCCAACGTCTTACAATCAGCCCCAGCATTTT.

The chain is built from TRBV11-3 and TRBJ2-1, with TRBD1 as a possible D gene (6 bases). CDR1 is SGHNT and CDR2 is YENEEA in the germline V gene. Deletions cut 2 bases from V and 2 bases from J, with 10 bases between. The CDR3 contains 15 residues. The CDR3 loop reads CASSLTRGAYNEQFF. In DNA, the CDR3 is TGTGCCAGCAGCTTAACCAGGGGCGCCTACAATGAGCAGTTCTTC. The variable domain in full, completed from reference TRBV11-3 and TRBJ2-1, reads EAGVVQSPRYKIIEKKQPVAFWCNPISGHNTLYWYLQNLGQGPELLIRYENEEAVDDSQLPKDRFSAERLKGVDSTLKIQPAELGDSAVYLCASSLTRGAYNEQFFGPGTRLTVL.

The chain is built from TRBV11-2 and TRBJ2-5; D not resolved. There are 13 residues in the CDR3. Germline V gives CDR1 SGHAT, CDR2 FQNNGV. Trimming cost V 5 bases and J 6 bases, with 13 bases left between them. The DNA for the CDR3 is TGTGCCAGCAGCCAACAGAGGATCAAGACCCAGTACTTC. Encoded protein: CASSQQRIKTQYF.

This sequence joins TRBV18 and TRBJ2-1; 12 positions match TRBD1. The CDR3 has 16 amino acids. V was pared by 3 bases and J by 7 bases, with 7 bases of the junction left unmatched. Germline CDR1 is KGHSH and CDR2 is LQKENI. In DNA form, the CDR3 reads TGTGCCAGCTCACCGGGACAGGGGGCAAGGGCGAATGAGCAGTTCTTC. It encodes CASSPGQGARANEQFF.

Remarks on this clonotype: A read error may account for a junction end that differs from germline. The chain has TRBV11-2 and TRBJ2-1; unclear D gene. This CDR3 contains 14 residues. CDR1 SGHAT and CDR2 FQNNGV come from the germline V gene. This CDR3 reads CASSPIRRYSEQFF. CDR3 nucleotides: TGTGCCAGCAGCCCCATCAGGCGTTACAGTGAGCAGTTCTTC. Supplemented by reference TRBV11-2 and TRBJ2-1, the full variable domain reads EAGVAQSPRYKIIEKRQSVAFWCNPISGHATLYWYQQILGQGPKLLIQFQNNGVVDDSQLPKDRFSAERLKGVDSTLKIQPAKLEDSAVYLCASSPIRRYSEQFFGPGTRLTVL.

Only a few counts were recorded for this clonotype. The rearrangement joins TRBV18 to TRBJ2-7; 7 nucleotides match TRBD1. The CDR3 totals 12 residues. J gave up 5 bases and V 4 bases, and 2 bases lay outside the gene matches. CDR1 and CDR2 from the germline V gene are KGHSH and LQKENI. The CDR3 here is CASSRDRDEQYF. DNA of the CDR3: TGTGCCAGCTCACGGGACAGAGACGAGCAGTACTTC.

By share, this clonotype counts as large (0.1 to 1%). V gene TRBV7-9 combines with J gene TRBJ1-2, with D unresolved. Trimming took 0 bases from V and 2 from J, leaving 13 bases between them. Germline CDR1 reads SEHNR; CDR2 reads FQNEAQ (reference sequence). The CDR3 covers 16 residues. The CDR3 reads CASSLASPRQNYGYTF. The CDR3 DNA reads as TGTGCCAGCAGCTTAGCGTCGCCCAGACAAAACTATGGCTACACCTTC.

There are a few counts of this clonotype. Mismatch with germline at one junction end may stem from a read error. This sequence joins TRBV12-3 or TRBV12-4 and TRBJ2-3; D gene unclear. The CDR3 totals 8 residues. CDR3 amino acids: CASSPTNF. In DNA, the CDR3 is TGTGCCAGCAGCCCTACTAATTTT.

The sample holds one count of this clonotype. In nucleotides, the CDR3 is TGTGCCAGCAGTTGGGGACAGAAACAAACCTACGAGCAGTACTTC. It encodes CASSWGQKQTYEQYF. The chain combines TRBV27 with TRBJ2-7, with 7 bases lining up with TRBD1. CDR1 MNHEY and CDR2 SMNVEV come from the germline V gene (reference sequence). CDR3 size: 15 residues. The junction had 8 bases not matched to a gene; V was cut back by 4 bases and J by 2 bases.

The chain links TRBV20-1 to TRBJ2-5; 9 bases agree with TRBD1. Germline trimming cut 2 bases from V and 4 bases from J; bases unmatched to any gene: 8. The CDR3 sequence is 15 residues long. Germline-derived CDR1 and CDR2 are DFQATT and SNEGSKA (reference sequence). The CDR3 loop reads CSARNPGQGTETQYF. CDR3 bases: TGCAGTGCTAGAAACCCGGGACAGGGAACAGAGACCCAGTACTTC.

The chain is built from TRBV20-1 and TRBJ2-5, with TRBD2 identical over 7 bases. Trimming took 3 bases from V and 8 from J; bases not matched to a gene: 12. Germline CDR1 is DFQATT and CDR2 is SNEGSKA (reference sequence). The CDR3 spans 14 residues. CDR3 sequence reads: CSARIESGVKTQYF. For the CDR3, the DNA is TGCAGTGCTAGGATAGAGAGCGGGGTTAAAACCCAGTACTTC.

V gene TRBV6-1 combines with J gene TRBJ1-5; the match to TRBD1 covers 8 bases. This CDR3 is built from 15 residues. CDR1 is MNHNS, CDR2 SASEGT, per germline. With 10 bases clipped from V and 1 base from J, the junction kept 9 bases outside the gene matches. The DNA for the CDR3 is TGTGCCACCATCACCGGACAGGGAAGCAATCAGCCCCAGCATTTT. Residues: CATITGQGSNQPQHF.

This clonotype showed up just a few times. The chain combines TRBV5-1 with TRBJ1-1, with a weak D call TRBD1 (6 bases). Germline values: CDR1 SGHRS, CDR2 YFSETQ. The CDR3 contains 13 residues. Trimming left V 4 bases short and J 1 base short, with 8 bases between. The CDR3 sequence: CASSQDRNTEAFF. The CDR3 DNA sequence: TGCGCCAGCAGCCAGGACAGGAACACTGAAGCTTTCTTT.

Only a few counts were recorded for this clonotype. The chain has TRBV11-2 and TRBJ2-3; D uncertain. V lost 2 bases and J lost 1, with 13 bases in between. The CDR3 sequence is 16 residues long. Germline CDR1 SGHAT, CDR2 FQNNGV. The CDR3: CASSLLSGVGTDTQYF. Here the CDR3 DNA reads TGTGCCAGCAGCTTACTGTCCGGAGTCGGCACAGATACGCAGTATTTT.

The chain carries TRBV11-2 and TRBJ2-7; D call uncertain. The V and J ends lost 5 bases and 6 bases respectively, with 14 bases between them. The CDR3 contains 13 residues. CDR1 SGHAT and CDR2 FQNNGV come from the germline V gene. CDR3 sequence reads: CASSGLKRSEQYF. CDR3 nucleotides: TGTGCCAGCAGCGGCCTTAAGAGGTCCGAGCAGTACTTC.

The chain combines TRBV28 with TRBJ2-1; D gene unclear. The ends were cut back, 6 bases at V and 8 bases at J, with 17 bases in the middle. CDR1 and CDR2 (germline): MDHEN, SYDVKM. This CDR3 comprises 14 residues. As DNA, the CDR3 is TGTGCCAGCAGAATTGACCTTCTTCGGGATGAGCAGTTCTTC. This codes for CASRIDLLRDEQFF.

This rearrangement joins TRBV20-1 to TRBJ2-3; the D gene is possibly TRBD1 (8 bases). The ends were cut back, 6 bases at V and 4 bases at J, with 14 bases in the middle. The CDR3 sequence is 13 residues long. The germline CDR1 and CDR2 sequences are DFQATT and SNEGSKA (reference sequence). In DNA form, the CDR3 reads TGCAGTGCCCCCACAGGGGGGGCAGATACGCAGTATTTT. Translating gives CSAPTGGADTQYF.

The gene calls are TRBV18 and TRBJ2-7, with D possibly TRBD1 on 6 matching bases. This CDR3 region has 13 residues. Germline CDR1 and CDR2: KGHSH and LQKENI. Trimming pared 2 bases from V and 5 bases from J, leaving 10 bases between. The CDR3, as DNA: TGTGCCAGCTCACCATTTGGGGGCGACGAGCAGTACTTC. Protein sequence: CASSPFGGDEQYF.

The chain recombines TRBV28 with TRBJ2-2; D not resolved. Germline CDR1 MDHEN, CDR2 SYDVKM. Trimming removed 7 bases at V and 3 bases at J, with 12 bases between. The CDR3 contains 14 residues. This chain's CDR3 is CASISSGYTGELFF. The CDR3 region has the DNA TGTGCCAGCATCTCGTCCGGTTACACCGGGGAGCTGTTTTTT.

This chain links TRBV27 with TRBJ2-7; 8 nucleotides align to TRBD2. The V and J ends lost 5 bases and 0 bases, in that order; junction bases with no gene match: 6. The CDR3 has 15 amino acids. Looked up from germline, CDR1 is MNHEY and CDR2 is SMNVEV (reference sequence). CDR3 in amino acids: CASSPTSASSYEQYF. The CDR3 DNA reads TGTGCCAGCAGTCCGACTAGCGCAAGCTCCTACGAGCAGTACTTC.

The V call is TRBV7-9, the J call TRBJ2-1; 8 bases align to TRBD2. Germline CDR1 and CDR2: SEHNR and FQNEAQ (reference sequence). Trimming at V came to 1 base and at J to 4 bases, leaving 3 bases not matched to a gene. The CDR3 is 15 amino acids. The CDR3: CASSLGAGVYNEQFF. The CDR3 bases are TGTGCCAGCAGCTTAGGAGCGGGGGTGTACAATGAGCAGTTCTTC. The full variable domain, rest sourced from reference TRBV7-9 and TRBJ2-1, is DTGVSQNPRHKITKRGQNVTFRCDPISEHNRLYWYRQTLGQGPEFLTYFQNEAQLEKSRLLSDRFSAERPKGSFSTLEIQRTEQGDSAMYLCASSLGAGVYNEQFFGPGTRLTVL.

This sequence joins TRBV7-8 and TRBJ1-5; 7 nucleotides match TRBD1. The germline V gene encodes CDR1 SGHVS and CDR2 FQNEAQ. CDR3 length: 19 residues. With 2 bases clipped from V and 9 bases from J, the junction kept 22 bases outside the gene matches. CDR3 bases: TGTGCCAGCAGCTTAACAAGTCAGGGGGGGACAGCTTCACTTGGGCCCCAGCATTTT. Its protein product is CASSLTSQGGTASLGPQHF.

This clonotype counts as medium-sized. The CDR3 sequence is CSAGFQGRETQYF. The CDR3 DNA reads as TGCAGCGCTGGATTTCAGGGACGAGAGACCCAGTACTTC. The chain recombines TRBV29-1 with TRBJ2-5, with D perhaps given as TRBD1 or TRBD2 (5 bases each). This CDR3 has 13 residues. Trimming left V 7 bases short and J 4 bases short, with 16 bases between. Germline V gene sequence: CDR1 SQVTM, CDR2 ANQGSEA. Together with reference TRBV29-1 and TRBJ2-5, the CDR3 gives the full variable domain: SAVISQKPSRDICQRGTSLTIQCQVDSQVTMMFWYRQQPGQSLTLIATANQGSEATYESGFVIDKFPISRPNLTFSTLTVSNMSPEDSSIYLCSAGFQGRETQYFGPGTRLLVL.